This record covers a single TCR beta chain. The sample originates from a study of blood T cell repertoires in COVID-19. TCRdb's copy holds only in-frame clones and misses some; the assay was immunoSEQ multiplex PCR. The table lists a few hundred thousand clones, approximately 91% of them singletons. CDR1 and CDR2 from the germline V gene are MDHEN and SYDVKM. CDR3 length: 15 amino acids. V trimming: 2 bases; J trimming: 2 bases; junction bases outside the gene matches: 4. The sample comprised peripheral blood. The rearrangement links TRBV28 to TRBJ2-7, with 9 bases identical to TRBD1. This TCR came from a woman in her sixties or seventies with acute or convalescent COVID-19. CDR3 sequence (DNA): TGTGCCAGCAGTTTACTACAGGGGGCGGCCTACGAGCAGTACTTC. Protein product: CASSLLQGAAYEQYF.